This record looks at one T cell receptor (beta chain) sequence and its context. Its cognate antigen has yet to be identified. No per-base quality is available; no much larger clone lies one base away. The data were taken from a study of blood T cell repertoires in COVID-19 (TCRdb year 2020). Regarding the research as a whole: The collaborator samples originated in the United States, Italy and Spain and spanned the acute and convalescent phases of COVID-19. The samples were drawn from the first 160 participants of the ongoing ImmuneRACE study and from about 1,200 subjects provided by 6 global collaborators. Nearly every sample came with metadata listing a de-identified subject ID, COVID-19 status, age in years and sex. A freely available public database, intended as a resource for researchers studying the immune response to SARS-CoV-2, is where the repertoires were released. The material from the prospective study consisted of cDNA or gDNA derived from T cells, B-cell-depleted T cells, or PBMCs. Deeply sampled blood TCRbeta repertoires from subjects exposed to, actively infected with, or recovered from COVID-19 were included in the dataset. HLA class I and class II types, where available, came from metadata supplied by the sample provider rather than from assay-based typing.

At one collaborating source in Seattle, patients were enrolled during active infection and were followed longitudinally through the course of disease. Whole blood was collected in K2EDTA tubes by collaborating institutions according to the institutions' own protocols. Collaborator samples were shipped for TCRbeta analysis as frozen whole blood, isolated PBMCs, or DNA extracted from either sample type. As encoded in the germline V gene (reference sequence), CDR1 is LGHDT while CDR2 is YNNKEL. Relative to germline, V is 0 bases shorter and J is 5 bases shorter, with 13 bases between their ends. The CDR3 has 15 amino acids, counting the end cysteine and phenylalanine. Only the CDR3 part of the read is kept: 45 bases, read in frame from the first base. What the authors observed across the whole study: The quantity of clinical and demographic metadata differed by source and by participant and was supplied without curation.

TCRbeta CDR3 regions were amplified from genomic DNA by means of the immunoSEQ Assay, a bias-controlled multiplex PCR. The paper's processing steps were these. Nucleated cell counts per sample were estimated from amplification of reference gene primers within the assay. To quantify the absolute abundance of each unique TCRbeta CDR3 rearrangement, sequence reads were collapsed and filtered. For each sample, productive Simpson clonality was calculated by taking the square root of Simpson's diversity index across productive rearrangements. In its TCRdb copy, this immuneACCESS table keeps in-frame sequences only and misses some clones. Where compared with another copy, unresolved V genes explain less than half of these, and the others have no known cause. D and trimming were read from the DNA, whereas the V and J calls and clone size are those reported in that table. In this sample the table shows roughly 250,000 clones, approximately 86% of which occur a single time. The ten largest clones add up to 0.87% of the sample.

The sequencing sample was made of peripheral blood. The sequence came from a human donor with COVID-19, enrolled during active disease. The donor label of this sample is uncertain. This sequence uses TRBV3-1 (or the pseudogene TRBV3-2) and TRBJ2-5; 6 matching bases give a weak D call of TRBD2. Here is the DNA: TGTGCCAGCAGCCAAGATCTAGTAGGGACTGAGACCCAGTACTTC. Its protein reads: CASSQDLVGTETQYF.